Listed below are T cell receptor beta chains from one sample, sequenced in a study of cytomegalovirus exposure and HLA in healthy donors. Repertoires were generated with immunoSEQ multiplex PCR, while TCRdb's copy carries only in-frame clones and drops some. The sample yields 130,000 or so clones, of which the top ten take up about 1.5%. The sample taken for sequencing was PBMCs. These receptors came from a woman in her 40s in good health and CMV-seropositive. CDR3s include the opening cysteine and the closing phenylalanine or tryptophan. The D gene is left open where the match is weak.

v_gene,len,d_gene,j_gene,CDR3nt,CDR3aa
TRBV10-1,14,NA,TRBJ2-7,TGCGCCAGCAGTGAGTCTGACAGAACCTACGAGCAGTACTTC,CASSESDRTYEQYF
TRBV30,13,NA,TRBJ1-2,TGTGCCTGGAGTTTGGAGGGGCGCGATGGCTACACCTTC,CAWSLEGRDGYTF
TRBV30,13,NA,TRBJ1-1,TGTGCCTGGAGTTTGACGGGGGACACTGAAGCTTTCTTT,CAWSLTGDTEAFF
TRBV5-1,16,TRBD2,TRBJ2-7,TGCGCCAGCAGGAAGGGACTAGCGGGAGGAGACAACGAGCAGTACTTC,CASRKGLAGGDNEQYF
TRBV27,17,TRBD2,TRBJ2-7,TGTGCCAGCAGTCTAGTACTTAACAGCGGGAGGAAATACGAGCAGTACTTC,CASSLVLNSGRKYEQYF
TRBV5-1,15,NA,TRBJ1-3,TGCGCCAGCAGCTTAAAAAACGAGCCCGGAAACACCATATATTTT,CASSLKNEPGNTIYF
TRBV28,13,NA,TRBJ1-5,TGTGCCAGCAGTGCGACGAGGGATCAGCCCCAGCATTTT,CASSATRDQPQHF
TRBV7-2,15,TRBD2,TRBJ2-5,TGTGCCAGCAGCTCTGGCGGGGGAGAAGGAGAGACCCAGTACTTC,CASSSGGGEGETQYF
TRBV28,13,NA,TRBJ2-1,TGTGCCAGCACCGGGAGCGTAGACAATGAGCAGTTCTTC,CASTGSVDNEQFF
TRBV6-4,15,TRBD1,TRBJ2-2,TGTGCCAGCAGCCCAGGACAGGAGAACACCGGGGAGCTGTTTTTT,CASSPGQENTGELFF
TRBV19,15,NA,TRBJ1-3,TGTGCCAGTAGTATAGGACCAGCGTCTGGAAACACCATATATTTT,CASSIGPASGNTIYF
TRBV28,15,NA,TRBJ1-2,TGTGCCAGCAGTCCACGTGCGGGTTTCTCCTATGGCTACACCTTC,CASSPRAGFSYGYTF
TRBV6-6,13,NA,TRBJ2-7,TGTGCCAGCAGTCAAGACAGAAACTACGAGCAGTACTTC,CASSQDRNYEQYF
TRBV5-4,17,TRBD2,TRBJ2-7,TGTGCCAGCAGCTTGGGGGCGGGCGGGAGCAAGTCCTACGAGCAGTACTTC,CASSLGAGGSKSYEQYF
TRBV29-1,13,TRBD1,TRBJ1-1,TGCAGCGCCCTGACAGGGGAAAACACTGAAGCTTTCTTT,CSALTGENTEAFF
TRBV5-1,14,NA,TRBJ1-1,TGCGCCAGCAGCTTGGCCACAGCGAACACTGAAGCTTTCTTT,CASSLATANTEAFF
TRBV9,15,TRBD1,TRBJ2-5,TGTGCCAGCAGCGGGTTCAGGGGGAGTCAAGAGACCCAGTACTTC,CASSGFRGSQETQYF
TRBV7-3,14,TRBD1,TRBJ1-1,TGTGCCAGCAGCGAGGGACAGGCGAACACTGAAGCTTTCTTT,CASSEGQANTEAFF
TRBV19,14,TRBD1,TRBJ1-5,TGTGCCAGTAGGGGGAGACAGGGTTATCAGCCCCAGCATTTT,CASRGRQGYQPQHF
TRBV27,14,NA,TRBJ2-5,TGTGCCAGCAGTTTTCGGGGGGCGTGGGAGACCCAGTACTTC,CASSFRGAWETQYF
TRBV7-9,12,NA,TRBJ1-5,TGTGCCAGCAGCTTTGAGGGATCGCCCCAGCATTTT,CASSFEGSPQHF
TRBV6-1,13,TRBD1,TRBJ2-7,TGTGCCAGCAGGGACAGGGGGCGGGACGAGCAGTACTTC,CASRDRGRDEQYF
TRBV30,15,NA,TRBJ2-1,TGTGCCTGGAGTGCGTTAGGTCGGGGGGCTGGTGAGCAGTTCTTC,CAWSALGRGAGEQFF
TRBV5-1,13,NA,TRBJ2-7,TGCGCCAGCAGCTTTAGAAGGACTGACGAGCAGTACTTC,CASSFRRTDEQYF
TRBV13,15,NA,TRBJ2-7,TGTGCCAGCAGCTTAAACCCCAGCGGTATCTACGAGCAGTACTTC,CASSLNPSGIYEQYF
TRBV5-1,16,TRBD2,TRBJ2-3,TGCGCCAGCAGCCTAAGGACTAGCGCGTTTACAGATACGCAGTATTTT,CASSLRTSAFTDTQYF
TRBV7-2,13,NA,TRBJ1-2,TGTGCCAGCAGCGTAGACACCAACTATGGCTACACCTTC,CASSVDTNYGYTF